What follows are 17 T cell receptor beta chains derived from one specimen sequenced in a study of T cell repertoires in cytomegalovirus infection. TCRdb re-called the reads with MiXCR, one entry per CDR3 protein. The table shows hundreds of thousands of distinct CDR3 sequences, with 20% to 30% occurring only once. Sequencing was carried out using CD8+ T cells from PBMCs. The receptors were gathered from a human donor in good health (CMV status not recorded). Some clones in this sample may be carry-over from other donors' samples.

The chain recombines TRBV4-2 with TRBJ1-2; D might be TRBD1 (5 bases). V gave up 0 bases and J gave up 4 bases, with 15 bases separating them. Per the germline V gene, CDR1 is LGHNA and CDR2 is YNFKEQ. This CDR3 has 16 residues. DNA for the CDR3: TGTGCCAGCAGCCAAGATGACGGGGGGACCGGCTATGGCTACACCTTC. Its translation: CASSQDDGGTGYGYTF.

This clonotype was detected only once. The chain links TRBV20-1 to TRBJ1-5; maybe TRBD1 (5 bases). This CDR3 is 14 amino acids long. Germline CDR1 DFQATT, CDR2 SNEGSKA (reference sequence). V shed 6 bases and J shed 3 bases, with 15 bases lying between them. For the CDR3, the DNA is TGCAGTGCCCGAGGGTATGGGGCCAATCAGCCCCAGCATTTT. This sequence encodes CSARGYGANQPQHF.

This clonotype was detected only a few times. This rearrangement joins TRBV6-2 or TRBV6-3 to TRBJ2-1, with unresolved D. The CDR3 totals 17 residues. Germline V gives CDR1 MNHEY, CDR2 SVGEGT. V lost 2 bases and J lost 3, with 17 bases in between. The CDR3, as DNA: TGTGCCAGCAGTTACCCCGGACCTTCCCCCTTCTACAATGAGCAGTTCTTC. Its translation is CASSYPGPSPFYNEQFF.

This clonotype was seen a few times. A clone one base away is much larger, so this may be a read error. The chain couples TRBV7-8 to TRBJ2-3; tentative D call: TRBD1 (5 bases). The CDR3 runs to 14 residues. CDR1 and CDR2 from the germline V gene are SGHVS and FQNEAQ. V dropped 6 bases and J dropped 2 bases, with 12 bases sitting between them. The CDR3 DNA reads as TGTGCCAGCAGAGGGGATACTAACACAGATACGCAGTATTTT. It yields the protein CASRGDTNTDTQYF.

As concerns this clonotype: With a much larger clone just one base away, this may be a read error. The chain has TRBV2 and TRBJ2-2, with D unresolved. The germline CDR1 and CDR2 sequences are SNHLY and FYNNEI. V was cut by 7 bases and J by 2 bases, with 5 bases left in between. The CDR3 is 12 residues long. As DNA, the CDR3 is TGTGCCAGCATGATAAACACCGGGGAGCTGTTTTTT. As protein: CASMINTGELFF.

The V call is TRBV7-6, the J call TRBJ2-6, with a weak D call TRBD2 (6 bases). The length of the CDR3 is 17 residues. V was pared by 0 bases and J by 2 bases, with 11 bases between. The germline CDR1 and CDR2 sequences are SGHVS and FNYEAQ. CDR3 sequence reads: CASSLAGGSAGANVLTF. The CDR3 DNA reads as TGTGCCAGCAGCTTAGCGGGGGGATCGGCTGGGGCCAACGTCCTGACTTTC.

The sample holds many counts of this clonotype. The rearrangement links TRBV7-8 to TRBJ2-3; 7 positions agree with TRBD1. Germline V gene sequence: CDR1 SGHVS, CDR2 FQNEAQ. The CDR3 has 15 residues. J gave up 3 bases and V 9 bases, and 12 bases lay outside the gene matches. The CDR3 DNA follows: TGTGCCAGTCGCACCCGGGACAGTATAACAGATACGCAGTATTTT. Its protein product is CASRTRDSITDTQYF.

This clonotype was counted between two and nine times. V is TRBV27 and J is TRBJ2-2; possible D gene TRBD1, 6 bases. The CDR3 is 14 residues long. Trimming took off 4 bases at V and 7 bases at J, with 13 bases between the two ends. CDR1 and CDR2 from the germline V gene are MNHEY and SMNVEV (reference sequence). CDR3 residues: CASSYRVFDGELFF. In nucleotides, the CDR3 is TGTGCCAGCAGTTACAGGGTGTTCGACGGGGAGCTGTTTTTT.

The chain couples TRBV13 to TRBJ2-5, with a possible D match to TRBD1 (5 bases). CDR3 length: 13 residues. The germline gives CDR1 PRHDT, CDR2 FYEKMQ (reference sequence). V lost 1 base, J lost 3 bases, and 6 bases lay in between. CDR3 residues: CASSLEDKETQYF. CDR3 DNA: TGTGCCAGCAGCTTAGAGGACAAAGAGACCCAGTACTTC.

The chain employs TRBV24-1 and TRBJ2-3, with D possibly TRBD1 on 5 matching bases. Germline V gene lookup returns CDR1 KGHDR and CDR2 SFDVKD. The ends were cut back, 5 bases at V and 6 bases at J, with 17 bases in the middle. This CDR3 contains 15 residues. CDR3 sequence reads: CATSVGAERPDTQYF. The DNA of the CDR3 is TGTGCCACCAGTGTAGGGGCTGAGCGCCCCGATACGCAGTATTTT.

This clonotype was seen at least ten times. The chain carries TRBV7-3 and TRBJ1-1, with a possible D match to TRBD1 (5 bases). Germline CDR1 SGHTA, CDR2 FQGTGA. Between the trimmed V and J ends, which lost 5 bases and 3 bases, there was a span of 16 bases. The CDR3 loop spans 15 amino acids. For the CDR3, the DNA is TGTGCCAGCAGCCCGGATGGGGGGGGTGACACTGAAGCTTTCTTT. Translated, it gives CASSPDGGGDTEAFF. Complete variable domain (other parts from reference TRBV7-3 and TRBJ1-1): GAGVSQTPSNKVTEKGKYVELRCDPISGHTALYWYRQSLGQGPEFLIYFQGTGAADDSGLPNDRFFAVRPEGSVSTLKIQRTERGDSAVYLCASSPDGGGDTEAFFGQGTRLTVV.

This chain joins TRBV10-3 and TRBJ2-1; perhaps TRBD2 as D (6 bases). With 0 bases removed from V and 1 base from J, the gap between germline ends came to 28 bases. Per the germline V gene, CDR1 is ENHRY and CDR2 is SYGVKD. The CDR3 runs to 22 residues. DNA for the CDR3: TGTGCCATCAGTGAGTCTATTGCTGATTTGGTGGAGGGTTTGAGGTCCTACAATGAGCAGTTCTTC. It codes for CAISESIADLVEGLRSYNEQFF.

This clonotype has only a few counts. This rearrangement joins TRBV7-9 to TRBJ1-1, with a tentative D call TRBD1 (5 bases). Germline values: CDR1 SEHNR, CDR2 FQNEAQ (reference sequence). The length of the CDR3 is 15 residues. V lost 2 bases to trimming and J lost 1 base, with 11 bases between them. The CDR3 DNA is TGTGCCAGCAGCTTATCATATGGGGCGAACACTGAAGCTTTCTTT. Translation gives CASSLSYGANTEAFF.

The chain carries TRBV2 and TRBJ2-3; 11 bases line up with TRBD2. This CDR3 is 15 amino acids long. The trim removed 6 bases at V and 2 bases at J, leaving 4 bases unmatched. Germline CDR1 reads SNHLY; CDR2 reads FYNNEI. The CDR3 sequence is CASRKLAGDTDTQYF. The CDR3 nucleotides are TGTGCCAGCAGGAAACTAGCGGGGGACACAGATACGCAGTATTTT.

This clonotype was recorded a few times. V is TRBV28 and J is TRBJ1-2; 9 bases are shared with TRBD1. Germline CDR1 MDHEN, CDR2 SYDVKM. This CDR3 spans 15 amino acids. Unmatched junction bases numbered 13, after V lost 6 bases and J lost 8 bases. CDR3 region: CASSPTGGGIRGYTF. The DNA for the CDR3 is TGTGCCAGCAGCCCAACAGGGGGCGGAATTCGAGGCTACACCTTC.

The CDR3 region is CASSEAPGGPNQPQHF. As DNA, the CDR3 is TGTGCCAGCAGTGAAGCCCCTGGAGGACCCAATCAGCCCCAGCATTTT. The gene calls are TRBV2 and TRBJ1-5; no definite D call. CDR1 and CDR2 (germline): SNHLY, FYNNEI. This CDR3 is 16 amino acids long. V lost 0 bases and J 3 bases, leaving 12 bases between the germline ends.

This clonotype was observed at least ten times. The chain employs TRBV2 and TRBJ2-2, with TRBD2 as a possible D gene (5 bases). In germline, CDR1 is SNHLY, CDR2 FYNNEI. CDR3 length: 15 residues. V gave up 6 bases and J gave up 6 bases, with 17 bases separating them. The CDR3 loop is CASREDPSGAGELFF. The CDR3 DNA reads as TGTGCCAGCAGGGAGGACCCCAGTGGCGCCGGGGAGCTGTTTTTT.